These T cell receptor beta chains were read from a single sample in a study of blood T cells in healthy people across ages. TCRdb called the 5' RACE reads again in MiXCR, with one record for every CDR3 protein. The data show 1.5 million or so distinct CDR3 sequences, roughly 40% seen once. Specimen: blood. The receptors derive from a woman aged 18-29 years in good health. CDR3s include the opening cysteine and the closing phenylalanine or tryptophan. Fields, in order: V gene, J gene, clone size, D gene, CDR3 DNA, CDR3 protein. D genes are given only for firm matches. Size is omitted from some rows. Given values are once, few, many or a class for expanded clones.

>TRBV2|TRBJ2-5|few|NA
TGTGCCAGCAGTGAAGCGCAGGTTGGAGGAGAGACCCAGTACTTC
CASSEAQVGGETQYF
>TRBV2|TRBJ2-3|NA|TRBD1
TGTGCCAGCAGTGAACCAGCGACAGGGACAGATACGCAGTATTTT
CASSEPATGTDTQYF
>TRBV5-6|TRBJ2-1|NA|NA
TGTGCCAGCAGCTGGGACTCGAGCCCCTACAATGAGCAGTTCTTC
CASSWDSSPYNEQFF
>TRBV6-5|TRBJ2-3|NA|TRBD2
TGTGCCAGCAGTTACTCTAATAGCGGGAGGGGGTATACGCAGTATTTT
CASSYSNSGRGYTQYF
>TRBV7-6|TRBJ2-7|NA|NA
TGTGCCAGCAGCTTAGCGGCAGGGGAAGTCGAGCAGTACTTC
CASSLAAGEVEQYF
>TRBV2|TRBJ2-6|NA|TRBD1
TGTGCCAGCAGGTATTCTCAGGGGGCTTACTCTGGGGCCAACGTCCTGACTTTC
CASRYSQGAYSGANVLTF
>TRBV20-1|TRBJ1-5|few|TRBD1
TGCAGTGCCGCGGGACAGCAGCCGGATCAGCCCCAGCATTTT
CSAAGQQPDQPQHF
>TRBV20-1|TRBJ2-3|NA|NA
TGCAGTGCACAAACGGGCGGGGGCAGTATCACAGATACGCAGTATTTT
CSAQTGGGSITDTQYF
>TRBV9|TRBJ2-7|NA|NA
TGTGCCAGCAGCTCTGAGGGTGTGTCCTCGGGTCCCTACGAGCAGTACTTC
CASSSEGVSSGPYEQYF
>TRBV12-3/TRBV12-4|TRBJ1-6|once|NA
TGTGCCAGCAGTTTTTCAGGCAAATATAATTCACCCCTCCACTTT
CASSFSGKYNSPLHF
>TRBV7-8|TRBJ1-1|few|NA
TGTGCCAGCAGCTTAGAAGCGGGCACTGAAGCTTTCTTT
CASSLEAGTEAFF
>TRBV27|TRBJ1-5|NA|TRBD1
TGTGCCAGCAGTTATCGGGACAGGGGGTTGGATAGCAATCAGCCCCAGCATTTT
CASSYRDRGLDSNQPQHF
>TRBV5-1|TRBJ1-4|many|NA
TGCGCCAGCAGCTTGCTGTTTCAGGGTTCGGCTAATGAAAAACTGTTTTTT
CASSLLFQGSANEKLFF
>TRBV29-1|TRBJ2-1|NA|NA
TGCAGCGTTCCCGGACAGAACTATAACGGGGAGACCCAGTTCTTC
CSVPGQNYNGETQFF
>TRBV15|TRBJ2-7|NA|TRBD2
TGTGCCACCAGAGCGGGAGGAAGCTCCTACGAGCAGTACTTC
CATRAGGSSYEQYF
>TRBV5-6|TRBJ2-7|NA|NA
TGTGCCAGCAGTCGGAAGGCGGGAAGCTCCTACGAGCAGTACTTC
CASSRKAGSSYEQYF
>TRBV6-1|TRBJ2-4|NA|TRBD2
TGTGCCAGTTCCAGGCGGGCTAGCGGCTACAATGAGCAGTACTTC
CASSRRASGYNEQYF
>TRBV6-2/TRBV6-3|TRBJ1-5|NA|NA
TGTGCCAGCAAGATTGATGGGACACGGTATCAGCCCCAGCATTTT
CASKIDGTRYQPQHF
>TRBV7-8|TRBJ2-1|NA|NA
TGTGCCAGCAGCTTAACTAGGGGGGTGGGGAATGAGCAGTTCTTC
CASSLTRGVGNEQFF
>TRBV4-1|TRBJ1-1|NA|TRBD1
TGCGCCAGCAGCCAAGGGGTTGAGGGATTTATGGGACAGGGACGACCGAACACTGAAGCTTTCTTT
CASSQGVEGFMGQGRPNTEAFF
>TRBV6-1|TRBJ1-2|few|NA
TGTGCCAGCAGTGTTTTGGGGGGGGACTATGGCTACACCTTC
CASSVLGGDYGYTF
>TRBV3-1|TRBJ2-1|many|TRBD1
TGTGCCAGCAGCCCGATGACAGGGGCCAATGAGCAGTTCTTC
CASSPMTGANEQFF
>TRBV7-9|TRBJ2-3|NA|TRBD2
TGTGCCAGCAGCTTACTAGCGGGAGGTCGGGGCACAGATACGCAGTATTTT
CASSLLAGGRGTDTQYF
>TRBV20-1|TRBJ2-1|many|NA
TGCAGTGCCCGCGTACAAGACCTTTGGGAGTTCTTC
CSARVQDLWEFF
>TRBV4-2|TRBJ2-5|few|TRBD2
TGTGCCAGCAGCCAAACCATAGCGGGGCAAGAGACCCAGTACTTC
CASSQTIAGQETQYF
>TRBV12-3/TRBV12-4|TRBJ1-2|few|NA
TGTGCCACCTGGGGGGGGATTAACTATGGCTACACCTTC
CATWGGINYGYTF
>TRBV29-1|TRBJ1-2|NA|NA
TGCAGCGTGGCGGGGACTAATGGCTACACCTTC
CSVAGTNGYTF
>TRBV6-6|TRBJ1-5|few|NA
TGTGCCACCAAGGCTAGGGGCGAATATAGCAATCAGCCCCAGCATTTT
CATKARGEYSNQPQHF
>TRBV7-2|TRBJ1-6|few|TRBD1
TGTGCCAGCAGCTTAGGGGACAGGGTTGATGTTCCTTCACCCCTCCACTTT
CASSLGDRVDVPSPLHF
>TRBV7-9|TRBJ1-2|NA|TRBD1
TGTGCCAGCAGCTTCCCTGGGACAGGGGATGATGGCTACACCTTC
CASSFPGTGDDGYTF
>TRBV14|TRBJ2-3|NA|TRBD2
TGTGCCAGCACTAGCGGTAACACAGATACGCAGTATTTT
CASTSGNTDTQYF
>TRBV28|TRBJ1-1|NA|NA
TGTGCCAGCAGACCAATAACTGAAGCTTTCTTT
CASRPITEAFF
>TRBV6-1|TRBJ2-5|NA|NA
TGTGCCAGCAGTGCCGCTTCCAAAGGGGGGACCCAGTACTTC
CASSAASKGGTQYF
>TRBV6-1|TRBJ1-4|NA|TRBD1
TGTGCCAGCAGTCCCACAGGGGCCCCTAATGAAAAACTGTTTTTT
CASSPTGAPNEKLFF
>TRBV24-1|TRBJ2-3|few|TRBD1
TGTGCCACCAGTGGGGGGACAGGGGATTTCACAGATACGCAGTATTTT
CATSGGTGDFTDTQYF
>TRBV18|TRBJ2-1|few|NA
TGTGCCAGCTCACCAGCCGGCCTGGGGAATGAGCAGTTCTTC
CASSPAGLGNEQFF
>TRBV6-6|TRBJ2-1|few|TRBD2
TGTGCCAGCAGTAAAACGACTAGCGGCTCCTACAATGAGCAGTTCTTC
CASSKTTSGSYNEQFF
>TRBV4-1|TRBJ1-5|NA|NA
TGCGCCAGCAGCCAAGATAACGGGGAGGACGCTCAGCCCCAGCATTTT
CASSQDNGEDAQPQHF
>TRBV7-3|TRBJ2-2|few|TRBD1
TGTGCCAGCAGTCAGGGGGCCTCAAACACCGGGGAGCTGTTTTTT
CASSQGASNTGELFF
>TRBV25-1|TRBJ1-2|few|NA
TGTGCCAGCAGTGAAATCGGCAGGAGCTATGGCTACACCTTC
CASSEIGRSYGYTF
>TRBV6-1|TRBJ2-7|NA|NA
TGTGCCAGCAGTGAAACCGTCTCCTACGAGCAGTACTTC
CASSETVSYEQYF
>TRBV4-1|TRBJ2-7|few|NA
TGCGCCAGCAGCCAACCCCGACAGTCCTTGACCTCCTACGAGCAGTACTTC
CASSQPRQSLTSYEQYF